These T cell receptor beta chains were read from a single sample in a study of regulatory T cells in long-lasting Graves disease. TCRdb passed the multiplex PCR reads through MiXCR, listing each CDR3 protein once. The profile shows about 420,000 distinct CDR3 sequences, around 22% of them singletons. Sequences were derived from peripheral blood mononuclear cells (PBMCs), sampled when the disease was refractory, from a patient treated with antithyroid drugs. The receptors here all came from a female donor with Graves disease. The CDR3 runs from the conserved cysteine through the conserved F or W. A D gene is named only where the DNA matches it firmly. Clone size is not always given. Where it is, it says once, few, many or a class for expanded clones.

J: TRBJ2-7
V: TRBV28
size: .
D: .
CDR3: CARSWTYSSYEQYF
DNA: TGTGCCCGCAGTTGGACCTATAGCTCCTACGAGCAGTACTTC

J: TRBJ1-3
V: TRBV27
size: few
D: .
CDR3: CASSQDGSGNTIYF
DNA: TGTGCCAGCAGCCAGGACGGCTCTGGAAACACCATATATTTT

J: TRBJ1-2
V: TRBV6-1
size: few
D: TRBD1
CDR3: CASTSGRDRTNYGYTF
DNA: TGTGCCAGCACTTCAGGGCGGGACAGAACTAACTATGGCTACACCTTC

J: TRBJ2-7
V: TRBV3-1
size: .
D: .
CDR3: CASSQVKAGPYEQYF
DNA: TGTGCCAGCAGCCAAGTCAAGGCAGGTCCCTACGAGCAGTACTTC

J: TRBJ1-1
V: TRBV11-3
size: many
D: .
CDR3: CASRVEAFF
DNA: TGTGCCAGCCGCGTTGAAGCTTTCTTT

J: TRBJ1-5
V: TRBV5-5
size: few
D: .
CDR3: CASSTYSNQPQHF
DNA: TGTGCCAGCAGCACTTATAGCAATCAGCCCCAGCATTTT

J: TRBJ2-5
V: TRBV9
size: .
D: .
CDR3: CASSVGRQPETQYF
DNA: TGTGCCAGCAGCGTAGGGAGACAGCCGGAGACCCAGTACTTC

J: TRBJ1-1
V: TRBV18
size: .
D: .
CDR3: CASSPVGSLREAFF
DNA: TGTGCCAGCTCACCTGTAGGGTCCTTGAGGGAAGCTTTCTTT

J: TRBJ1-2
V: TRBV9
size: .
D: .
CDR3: CASSPPALGGYTF
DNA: TGTGCCAGCAGCCCCCCCGCCTTAGGGGGCTACACCTTC

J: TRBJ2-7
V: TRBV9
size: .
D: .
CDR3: CASSEAPAREQYF
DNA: TGTGCCAGCAGTGAGGCACCCGCAAGGGAGCAGTACTTC

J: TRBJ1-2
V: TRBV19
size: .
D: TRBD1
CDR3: CASSHGTGALYGYTF
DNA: TGTGCCAGTAGTCACGGGACAGGGGCCCTTTATGGCTACACCTTC

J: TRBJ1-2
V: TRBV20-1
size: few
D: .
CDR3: CSARDAGFNYGYTF
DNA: TGCAGTGCTAGAGATGCAGGGTTTAACTATGGCTACACCTTC

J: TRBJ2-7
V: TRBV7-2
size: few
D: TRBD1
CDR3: CASSTSGTASYEQYF
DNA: TGTGCCAGCAGTACCTCCGGGACAGCCTCCTACGAGCAGTACTTC

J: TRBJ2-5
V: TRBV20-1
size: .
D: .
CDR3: CSARVEGQETQYF
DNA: TGCAGTGCTAGAGTGGAGGGTCAAGAGACCCAGTACTTC

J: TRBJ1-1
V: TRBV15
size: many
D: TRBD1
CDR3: CATSRDRGLNTEAFF
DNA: TGTGCCACCAGCAGGGACAGGGGCTTGAACACTGAAGCTTTCTTT

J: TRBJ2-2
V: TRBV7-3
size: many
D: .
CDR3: CASSSTVAGELFF
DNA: TGTGCCAGCAGCTCGACTGTAGCCGGGGAGCTGTTTTTT